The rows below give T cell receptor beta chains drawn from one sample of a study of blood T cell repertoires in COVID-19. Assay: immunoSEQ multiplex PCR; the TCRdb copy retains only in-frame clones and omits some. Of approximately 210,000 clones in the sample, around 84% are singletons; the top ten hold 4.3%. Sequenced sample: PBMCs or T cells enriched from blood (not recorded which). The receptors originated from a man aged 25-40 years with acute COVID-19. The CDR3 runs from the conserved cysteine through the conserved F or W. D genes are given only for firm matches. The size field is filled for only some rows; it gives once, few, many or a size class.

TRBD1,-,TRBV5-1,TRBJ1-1,CASSLGTGVMGTEAFF,TGCGCCAGCAGCTTGGGGACAGGGGTAATGGGCACTGAAGCTTTCTTT
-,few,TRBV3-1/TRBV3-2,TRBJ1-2,CASSQAAYGYTF,TGTGCCAGCAGCCAGGCCGCCTATGGCTACACCTTC
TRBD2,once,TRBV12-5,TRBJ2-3,CASGTGLGTDTQYF,TGTGCTAGTGGTACGGGACTAGGAACAGATACGCAGTATTTT
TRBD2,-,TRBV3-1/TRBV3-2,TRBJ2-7,CASSQPNSGGYEQYF,TGTGCCAGCAGCCAACCGAATAGCGGGGGCTACGAGCAGTACTTC
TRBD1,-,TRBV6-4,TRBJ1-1,CASSPEGATEAFF,TGTGCCAGCAGTCCCGAGGGGGCCACTGAAGCTTTCTTT
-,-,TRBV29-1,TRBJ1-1,CSVEYNTEAFF,TGCAGCGTTGAATATAACACTGAAGCTTTCTTT
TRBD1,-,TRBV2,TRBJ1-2,CASSPESPGQGLGGYTF,TGTGCCAGCAGTCCCGAATCCCCGGGACAGGGTTTGGGGGGCTACACCTTC
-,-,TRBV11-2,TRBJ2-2,CASSRQEATGELFF,TGTGCCAGCAGCCGCCAGGAGGCCACCGGGGAGCTGTTTTTT
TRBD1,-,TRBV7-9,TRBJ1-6,CASSFGTDNSPLHF,TGTGCCAGCAGCTTCGGGACAGATAATTCACCCCTCCACTTT
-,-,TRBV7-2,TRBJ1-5,CASSLVGSGLGQPQHF,TGTGCCAGCAGCTTAGTTGGTTCAGGGTTGGGCCAGCCCCAGCATTTT
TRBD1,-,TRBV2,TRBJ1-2,CATRAGQGRLDTF,TGTGCCACTAGGGCCGGACAGGGTAGATTGGACACCTTC
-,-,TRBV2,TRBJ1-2,CASSAQTNYGYTF,TGTGCCAGCAGTGCACAGACTAACTATGGCTACACCTTC
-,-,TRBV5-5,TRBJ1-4,CASTQMLNHNEKLFF,TGTGCCAGCACCCAGATGCTGAACCATAATGAAAAACTGTTTTTT
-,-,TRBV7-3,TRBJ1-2,CASSLTGIGNYGYTF,TGTGCCAGCAGCCTCACAGGAATCGGCAACTATGGCTACACCTTC
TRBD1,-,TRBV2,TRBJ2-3,CASSPPGQGRSDTQYF,TGTGCCAGCAGCCCACCGGGACAGGGGCGTTCGGATACGCAGTATTTT
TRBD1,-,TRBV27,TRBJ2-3,CASSRQGVHTDTQYF,TGTGCCAGCAGTCGACAGGGAGTCCACACAGATACGCAGTATTTT
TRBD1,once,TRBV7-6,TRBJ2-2,CASSPGQGRTGELFF,TGTGCCAGCAGTCCGGGACAGGGGCGTACCGGGGAGCTGTTTTTT
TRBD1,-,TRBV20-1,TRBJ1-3,CSASSGDSSGNTIYF,TGCAGTGCTAGTTCAGGGGACAGCTCTGGAAACACCATATATTTT
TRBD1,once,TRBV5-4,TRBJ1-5,CASSLDRGRNQPQHF,TGTGCCAGCAGCTTGGACAGGGGGCGCAATCAGCCCCAGCATTTT
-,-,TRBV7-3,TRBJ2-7,CASSSPGGYEQYF,TGTGCCAGCAGCTCCCCCGGGGGCTACGAGCAGTACTTC
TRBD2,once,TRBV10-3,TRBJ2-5,CAIRSTSGGAETQYF,TGTGCCATCAGATCGACTAGCGGGGGGGCAGAGACCCAGTACTTC
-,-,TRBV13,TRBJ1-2,CASSLIGLRGYTF,TGTGCCAGCAGCTTAATCGGCTTGAGGGGCTACACCTTC
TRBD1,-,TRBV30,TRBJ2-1,CAWSTGQGGSYNEQFF,TGTGCCTGGAGTACGGGACAGGGGGGGTCCTACAATGAGCAGTTCTTC
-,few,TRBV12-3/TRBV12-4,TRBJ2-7,CASSWRVREQYF,TGTGCCAGCTCATGGAGGGTGCGCGAGCAGTACTTC
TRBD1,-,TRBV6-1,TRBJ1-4,CASSESPGQGFGEKLFF,TGTGCCAGCAGTGAGTCACCGGGACAGGGTTTCGGTGAAAAACTGTTTTTT
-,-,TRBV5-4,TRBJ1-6,CASSSQDGTSLHF,TGTGCCAGCAGCTCTCAGGACGGGACATCCCTCCACTTT
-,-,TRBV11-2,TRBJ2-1,CASSLDPGDSEQFF,TGTGCCAGCAGCTTAGATCCGGGGGACAGCGAGCAGTTCTTC
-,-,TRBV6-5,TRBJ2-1,CASRTEKFGSDEQFF,TGTGCCAGCAGGACCGAGAAGTTTGGCAGCGATGAGCAGTTCTTC
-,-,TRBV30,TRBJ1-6,CAWSSGRGNSPLHF,TGTGCCTGGAGTTCGGGAAGGGGGAATTCACCCCTCCACTTT
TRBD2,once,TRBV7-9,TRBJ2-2,CASSLARGLANTGELFF,TGTGCCAGCAGCTTAGCTAGGGGACTAGCGAACACCGGGGAGCTGTTTTTT
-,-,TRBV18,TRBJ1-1,CASSPAYAGTEAFF,TGTGCCAGCTCACCTGCCTATGCCGGCACTGAAGCTTTCTTT
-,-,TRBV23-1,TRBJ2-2,CASSQFRPGRSGELFF,TGCGCCAGCAGTCAATTTCGGCCAGGGAGGTCCGGGGAGCTGTTTTTT
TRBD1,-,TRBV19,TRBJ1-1,CASSILRQGQAEAFF,TGTGCCAGTAGTATACTGAGACAGGGACAAGCAGAGGCTTTCTTT
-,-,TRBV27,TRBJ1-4,CASSAGTRSDEKLFF,TGTGCCAGCAGTGCCGGGACACGATCCGATGAAAAACTGTTTTTT
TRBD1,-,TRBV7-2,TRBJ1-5,CASSYRQGDNQPQHF,TGTGCCAGCAGCTACAGACAGGGGGACAATCAGCCCCAGCATTTT
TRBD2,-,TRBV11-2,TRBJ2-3,CASSPGGGRTDTQYF,TGTGCCAGCAGCCCCGGGGGGGGTCGCACAGATACGCAGTATTTT
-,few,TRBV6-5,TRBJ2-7,CASGQAYEQYF,TGTGCCAGTGGACAAGCCTACGAGCAGTACTTC
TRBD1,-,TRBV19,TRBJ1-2,CASRRQGRESGYTF,TGTGCCAGCCGTCGACAGGGTCGGGAGAGTGGCTACACCTTC
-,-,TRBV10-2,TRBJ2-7,CASSEYYTYEQYF,TGCGCCAGCAGTGAGTACTATACCTACGAGCAGTACTTC
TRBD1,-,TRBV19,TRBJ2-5,CASKGAGKAETQYF,TGTGCCAGTAAGGGGGCAGGCAAGGCGGAGACCCAGTACTTC
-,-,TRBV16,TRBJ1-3,CASSQSRNRPPSGNTIYF,TGTGCCAGCAGCCAATCCAGGAACAGGCCCCCGTCTGGAAACACCATATATTTT